This TCR beta chain was recorded in a study of tumor-infiltrating lymphocytes in primary liver carcinoma. Per the germline V gene, CDR1 is MNHNS and CDR2 is SASEGT. The CDR3 is 14 amino acids. Unsorted bulk tissue, roughly 20-34 mg of it, served as the source for co-extraction of RNA and DNA. With regard to this clonotype: This is likely a read error, given that the CDR3 carries no conserved phenylalanine or tryptophan at its end.

Synthesis of TCR beta cDNA was carried out from about 500 ng total RNA with a constant-region primer. Slightly modified ARM-PCR served as the procedure for the TCR beta libraries. These libraries came from three rounds of nested multiplex PCR. Researchers ran the first two PCR rounds for ten to eleven cycles each with TRBV1-TRBV30 forward primers and a C-beta reverse primer. TCRdb recomputed calls from the multiplex PCR reads with MiXCR, one row per CDR3 protein. This table has approximately 110,000 distinct CDR3 sequences, less than 80% appearing once. Input material: liver tumor tissue from sampling region 1. Stated subset: tumor region T1, superior pole. The receptor comes from a woman aged 55-70 years with primary liver carcinoma and hepatitis B virus infection. This chain uses TRBV6-1 with TRBJ2-3; no clear D. CDR3 bases: TGTGCCAGCGGGGTGGGCGGCTACACAGATACACAGTATTTG. Translation gives CASGVGGYTDTQYL.